A single sample is the source of the 21 T cell receptor beta chains below, sequenced in a study of shared clonotypes between healthy human individuals. TCRdb keeps only in-frame clones here, not all; method: immunoSEQ multiplex PCR. Found here are 450,000 to 600,000 clones, around 80% of them singletons; the top ten hold 12%. Source material: PBMCs. These receptors all stem from a woman aged 40 to 55 in good health. Some clones in this sample may be carry-over from other donors' samples.

To note about this clone: Other DNA sequences of this sample code for an identical CDR3. The genes are TRBV14 and TRBJ2-3; D is ambiguous. This CDR3 spans 12 amino acids. Germline CDR1 SGHDN, CDR2 FVKESK. V shed 2 bases and J shed 5 bases, with 5 bases lying between them. The CDR3 spells CASSQTGDTQYF. Here the CDR3 DNA reads TGTGCCAGCAGCCAAACGGGAGATACGCAGTATTTT. Using reference TRBV14 and TRBJ2-3 for the parts outside the CDR3, the full variable domain is EAGVTQFPSHSVIEKGQTVTLRCDPISGHDNLYWYRRVMGKEIKFLLHFVKESKQDESGMPNNRFLAERTGGTYSTLKVQPAELEDSGVYFCASSQTGDTQYFGPGTRLTVL.

The rearrangement links TRBV7-2 to TRBJ1-5; 7 nucleotides line up with TRBD1. The ends lost 6 bases at V and 2 bases at J; junction bases unmatched: 10. Per the germline V gene, CDR1 is SGHTA and CDR2 is FQGNSA. The CDR3 covers 16 residues. The CDR3: CASRQGGGDGNQPQHF. The CDR3 DNA reads as TGTGCCAGCAGACAAGGAGGGGGCGATGGCAATCAGCCCCAGCATTTT.

The rearrangement joins TRBV29-1 to TRBJ2-5; no reliable D call. CDR3 size: 12 residues. The germline gives CDR1 SQVTM, CDR2 ANQGSEA. Between the trimmed V and J ends, which lost 5 bases and 6 bases, there was a span of 13 bases. This CDR3 is CSVTDPTKTQYF. CDR3 bases: TGCAGCGTTACAGACCCCACAAAGACCCAGTACTTC.

This clone was counted a single time. Other nucleotide sequences in the sample specify the same CDR3. V is TRBV27 and J is TRBJ1-5; possibly TRBD1 for D (6 bases). This CDR3 spans 15 amino acids. V gave up 5 bases and J gave up 6 bases, with 17 bases separating them. Germline V lookup: CDR1 MNHEY, CDR2 SMNVEV (reference sequence). The CDR3 here is CASSEQGLGTQPQHF. CDR3 sequence (DNA): TGTGCCAGCAGTGAACAGGGTCTGGGGACTCAGCCCCAGCATTTT.

The chain has TRBV27 and TRBJ2-5, with 9 bases lining up with TRBD2. This CDR3 is 15 amino acids long. Germline V gene data show CDR1 as MNHEY and CDR2 as SMNVEV (reference sequence). The V segment lost 6 bases and the J segment 1 base; nucleotides outside the gene matches: 6. CDR3 sequence: CASRGLAIGQETQYF. The CDR3 DNA sequence: TGTGCCAGCAGGGGACTAGCAATAGGCCAAGAGACCCAGTACTTC.

The rearrangement uses TRBV18 and TRBJ2-3; maybe TRBD2 (6 bases). Per the germline V gene, CDR1 is KGHSH and CDR2 is LQKENI. This CDR3 has 14 residues. V was cut by 1 base and J by 3 bases, with 8 bases left in between. Here the CDR3 reads CASSPLADTDTQYF. DNA of the CDR3: TGTGCCAGCTCACCACTAGCGGATACAGATACGCAGTATTTT.

This chain connects TRBV11-3 to TRBJ2-1; possible D gene TRBD1, 5 bases. The CDR3 extends over 12 amino acids. Germline CDR1 SGHNT, CDR2 YENEEA. The V end lost 2 bases, the J end lost 7 bases, and 6 bases lay between the germline ends. CDR3 loop: CASSLQGNEQFF. The CDR3 coding sequence is TGTGCCAGCAGCTTACAGGGTAATGAGCAGTTCTTC.

The chain is built from TRBV19 and TRBJ1-5; 8 bases map to TRBD1. CDR1 LNHDA and CDR2 SQIVND come from the germline V gene (reference sequence). CDR3 length: 14 residues. V dropped 6 bases and J dropped 5; count of bases not matched to a gene: 6. The CDR3 nucleotides read TGTGCCAGTAGCGGGACAGGCAGAGATCAGCCCCAGCATTTT. It translates to CASSGTGRDQPQHF.

The V and J genes are TRBV6-4 and TRBJ2-1; D is ambiguous. This CDR3 is built from 12 residues. Germline loops: CDR1 MRHNA, CDR2 SNTAGT. The V end was cut by 2 bases, the J end by 5 bases, with 4 bases between. The CDR3 DNA reads TGTGCCAGCAGTGACAACAACAATGAGCAGTTCTTC. It specifies CASSDNNNEQFF.

This clone was seen only a few times. The V and J genes are TRBV7-9 and TRBJ2-7, with 12 nucleotides matching TRBD1. The CDR3 sequence is 14 residues long. Trimming took 5 bases from V and 6 from J; bases not matched to a gene: 5. The germline V gene has CDR1 SEHNR and CDR2 FQNEAQ (reference sequence). CDR3 DNA: TGTGCCAGCAGCCCCCGGGACAGGGGGCTCGAGCAGTACTTC. Its protein product is CASSPRDRGLEQYF.

The chain couples TRBV11-2 to TRBJ1-4; unclear D gene. Trimming took 1 base from V and 4 from J, leaving 4 bases between them. The CDR3 is made up of 13 amino acids. The germline V gene has CDR1 SGHAT and CDR2 FQNNGV. The CDR3 DNA follows: TGTGCCAGCAGCTTAGGGGTTAATGAAAAACTGTTTTTT. This encodes CASSLGVNEKLFF.

This clone was seen a few times. Here the CDR3 DNA reads TGTGCCAGCAGTTTCGGGGCGTCGGGGCCGGAGGACACTGAAGCTTTCTTT. Protein sequence: CASSFGASGPEDTEAFF. The chain employs TRBV28 and TRBJ1-1, with D possibly being TRBD1 (5 bases). CDR3 size: 17 residues. The germline V gene has CDR1 MDHEN and CDR2 SYDVKM. V was shortened by 3 bases and J by 3 bases, with 20 bases between the two germline ends.

The chain carries TRBV28 and TRBJ2-1, with D possibly called TRBD1 or TRBD2 (5 bases each). V was clipped by 5 bases and J by 3 bases, with 20 bases between them. Germline loops: CDR1 MDHEN, CDR2 SYDVKM. The CDR3 sequence is 17 residues long. CDR3 in DNA: TGTGCCAGCAGTGAAGACGGGACGAGAACTCACTACAATGAGCAGTTCTTC. This translates into CASSEDGTRTHYNEQFF.

This clone was recorded only once. DNA for the CDR3: TGTGCCAGCAGCCCCGACGGACTAGCGGGAGGGTTTAGCACCGGGGAGCTGTTTTTT. Residues: CASSPDGLAGGFSTGELFF. V usage is TRBV7-2 and J usage is TRBJ2-2; 15 bases align to TRBD2. This CDR3 has 19 amino acids. Trimming cost V 5 bases and J 4 bases; bases outside gene matches: 11. The germline V gene encodes CDR1 SGHTA and CDR2 FQGNSA.

This chain joins TRBV18 and TRBJ2-1; TRBD2 agrees at 10 bases. Trimming at V came to 0 bases and at J to 4 bases, leaving 0 bases not matched to a gene. Germline lookup yields CDR1 KGHSH and CDR2 LQKENI. The CDR3 is made up of 15 amino acids. CDR3: CASSPPTSGYNEQFF. The CDR3 nucleotides are TGTGCCAGCTCACCACCGACTAGCGGGTACAATGAGCAGTTCTTC.

CDR3 bases: TGCGCCAGCAGCTTGGTGGGGAGGGAAGAGACCCAGTACTTC. Protein product: CASSLVGREETQYF. This chain uses TRBV5-1 with TRBJ2-5; 7 bases map to TRBD2. CDR3 length equals 14 residues. Germline V gene lookup returns CDR1 SGHRS and CDR2 YFSETQ. The V segment lost 0 bases and the J segment 3 bases; nucleotides outside the gene matches: 2. Supplemented by reference TRBV5-1 and TRBJ2-5, the full variable domain reads KAGVTQTPRYLIKTRGQQVTLSCSPISGHRSVSWYQQTPGQGLQFLFEYFSETQRNKGNFPGRFSGRQFSNSRSEMNVSTLELGDSALYLCASSLVGREETQYFGPGTRLLVL.

This clone was seen at least ten times. CDR3 residues: CSVERSGGLINEQFF. The CDR3 DNA reads as TGCAGCGTTGAACGATCGGGGGGGCTGATCAATGAGCAGTTCTTC. V and J are TRBV29-1 and TRBJ2-1, with 8 bases that match TRBD2. J was trimmed by 6 bases and V by 2 bases; bases with no gene match: 9. CDR1 and CDR2 from the germline V gene are SQVTM and ANQGSEA. This CDR3 region has 15 residues.

V is TRBV28 and J is TRBJ1-5; TRBD1 might be the D (5 bases). CDR3 length equals 16 residues. Trimming shortened V by 0 bases and J by 0 bases, and 9 bases separated the two germline ends. Germline V gene lookup returns CDR1 MDHEN and CDR2 SYDVKM. CDR3 DNA: TGTGCCAGCAGTTTATGGGTGGACACTAGCAATCAGCCCCAGCATTTT. The encoded protein is CASSLWVDTSNQPQHF.

Points on this clone: A far larger clone lies a single base away; this is likely a read error. This rearrangement joins TRBV2 to TRBJ2-3; D call uncertain. V lost 6 bases and J lost 2, with 9 bases in between. The CDR3 covers 13 residues. In germline, CDR1 is SNHLY, CDR2 FYNNEI. This CDR3 is CASSTGDTDTQYF. CDR3 coding DNA: TGTGCCAGCAGCACGGGTGACACAGATACGCAGTATTTT.

The CDR3 region has the DNA TGTGCCAGCAGCTTTGGGTTTAATGAAAAACTGTTTTTT. Amino acids: CASSFGFNEKLFF. This chain uses TRBV7-2 with TRBJ1-4; D is undetermined. This CDR3 spans 13 amino acids. Germline CDR1 is SGHTA and CDR2 is FQGNSA. V lost 3 bases, J lost 4 bases, and 6 bases lay in between.

For this clone: The junction differs from germline at one of its ends, possibly a read error. The same CDR3 arises from other DNA sequences in this sample as well. V is TRBV6-1 and J is TRBJ1-2, with unresolved D. This CDR3 has 14 residues. Germline CDR1 reads MNHNS; CDR2 reads SASEGT. CDR3 nucleotide sequence: TGTGCAAGCAGTCCCTGGTCGCCCGGCAGGGGCTACACCTTC. Its translation: CASSPWSPGRGYTF.